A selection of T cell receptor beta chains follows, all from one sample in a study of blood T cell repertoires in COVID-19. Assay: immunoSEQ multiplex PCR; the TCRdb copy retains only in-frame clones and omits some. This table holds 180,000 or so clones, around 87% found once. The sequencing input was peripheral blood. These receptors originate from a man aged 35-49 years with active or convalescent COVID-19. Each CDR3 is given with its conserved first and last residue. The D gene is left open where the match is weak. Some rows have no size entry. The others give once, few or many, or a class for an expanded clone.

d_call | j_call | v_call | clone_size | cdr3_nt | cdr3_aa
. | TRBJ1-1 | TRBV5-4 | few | TGTGCCAGCAGTTCGGACAGCAACACTGAAGCTTTCTTT | CASSSDSNTEAFF
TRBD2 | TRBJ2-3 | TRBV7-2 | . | TGTGCCAGCAGCTCTAGCGGGCTTAGCACAGATACGCAGTATTTT | CASSSSGLSTDTQYF
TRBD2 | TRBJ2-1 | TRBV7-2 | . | TGTGCCAGCAGCGTTAGACCGGGACTAGTTTCCCATGAGCAGTTCTTC | CASSVRPGLVSHEQFF
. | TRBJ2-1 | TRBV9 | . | TGTGCCAGCAGCGTAGATCCCACGTCGGGGAATGAGCAGTTCTTC | CASSVDPTSGNEQFF
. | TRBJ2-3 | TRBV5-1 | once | TGCGCCAGCAGCTTCAACATGGATACGCAGTATTTT | CASSFNMDTQYF
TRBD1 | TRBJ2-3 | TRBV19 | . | TGTGCCAGTAGTCCTATAGGGGACAGGGGCGCAGATACGCAGTATTTT | CASSPIGDRGADTQYF
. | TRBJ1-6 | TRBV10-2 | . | TGCGCCAGCAGTGAGCGTAGCATCTCCGATTCACCCCTCCACTTT | CASSERSISDSPLHF
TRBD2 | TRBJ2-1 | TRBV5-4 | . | TGTGCCAGCAGCCAGAAGCGGGACTCCTACAATGAGCAGTTCTTC | CASSQKRDSYNEQFF
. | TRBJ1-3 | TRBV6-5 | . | TGTGCCAGCAGGGACAGCTATCTCTCTGGAAACACCATATATTTT | CASRDSYLSGNTIYF
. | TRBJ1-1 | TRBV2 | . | TGTGCCAGCAGTCCGGGACAAATAACGGGAGGGACTGAAGCTTTCTTT | CASSPGQITGGTEAFF
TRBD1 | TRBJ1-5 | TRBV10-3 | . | TGTGCCATCAGTGAGTCTAAACGGACAGGGAATGCGTCCCAGCATTTT | CAISESKRTGNASQHF
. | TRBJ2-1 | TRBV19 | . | TGTGCCAGTAGTATATCCCCGGGTATCGGCTCCTACAATGAGCAGTTCTTC | CASSISPGIGSYNEQFF
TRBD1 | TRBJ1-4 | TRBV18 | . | TGTGCCAGCTCAGCGACAGGGGCGAATGAAAAACTGTTTTTT | CASSATGANEKLFF
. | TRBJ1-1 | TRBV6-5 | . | TGTGCCAGCAGTCCCTATCAGGGGATGAACACTGAAGCTTTCTTT | CASSPYQGMNTEAFF
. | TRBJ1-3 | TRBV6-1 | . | TGTGCCAGCAGTGAAGCGCTTCGGGGTTCTGGAAACACCATATATTTT | CASSEALRGSGNTIYF
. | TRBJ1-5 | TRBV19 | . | TGTGCCAGTAGTATAGCCCCCAGCGGGTCTAGCAATCAGCCCCAGCATTTT | CASSIAPSGSSNQPQHF
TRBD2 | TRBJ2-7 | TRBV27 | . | TGTGCCAGCAGCCCTCTAGCGGGGGGACTCTCCTACGAGCAGTACTTC | CASSPLAGGLSYEQYF
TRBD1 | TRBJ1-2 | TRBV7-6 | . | TGTGCCAGCAGCTCCAGTGGGGGACAGGGGGCACAAGGCTACACCTTC | CASSSSGGQGAQGYTF
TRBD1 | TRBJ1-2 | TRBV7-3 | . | TGTGCCAGCAGCTTGGGACAGGGCTATGGCTACACCTTC | CASSLGQGYGYTF
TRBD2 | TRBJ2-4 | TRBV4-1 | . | TGCGCCAGCAGCCAAGGAGGGGCGCGGGGGGGCCCCTTAGCCAAAAACATTCAGTACTTC | CASSQGGARGGPLAKNIQYF
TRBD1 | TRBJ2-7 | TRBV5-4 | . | TGTGCCAGCAGCTCTCCGACAGGGAAGGCGGACGAGCAGTACTTC | CASSSPTGKADEQYF
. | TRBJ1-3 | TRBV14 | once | TGTGCCAGCAGCCAAGGAAGCAGGGGAAACACCATATATTTT | CASSQGSRGNTIYF
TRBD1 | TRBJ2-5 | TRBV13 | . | TGTGCCAGCAGCTTAACATCGACAGGGCAGCAAGAGACCCAGTACTTC | CASSLTSTGQQETQYF
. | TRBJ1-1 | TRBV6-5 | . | TGTGCCGGGAGGTCCGGTCCAATTGGGAACACTGAAGCTTTCTTT | CAGRSGPIGNTEAFF
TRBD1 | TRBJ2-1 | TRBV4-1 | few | TGCGCCAGCAGCCAACGGACAGGGACCGACGATGAGCAGTTCTTC | CASSQRTGTDDEQFF
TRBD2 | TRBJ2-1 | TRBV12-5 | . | TGTGCTAGTGGTTTGGAATCCCTCGGACTAGCGGGGGGGGGAAGGAATGAGCAGTTCTTC | CASGLESLGLAGGGRNEQFF
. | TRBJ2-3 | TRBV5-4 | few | TGTGCCAGCAGCTGGGGTACGAGACTAAGCACAGATACGCAGTATTTT | CASSWGTRLSTDTQYF
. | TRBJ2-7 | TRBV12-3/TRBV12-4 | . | TGTGCCAGCAGCCTAACGGCAGGCAACGAGCAGTACTTC | CASSLTAGNEQYF
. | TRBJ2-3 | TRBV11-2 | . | TGTGCCAGCAGCTTAGTCCCGGGACATGACACAGATACGCAGTATTTT | CASSLVPGHDTDTQYF
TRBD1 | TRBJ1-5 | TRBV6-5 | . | TGTGCCACCCATGGGGGACAGGGCCTAAATCAGCCCCAGCATTTT | CATHGGQGLNQPQHF
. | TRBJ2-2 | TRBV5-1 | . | TGCGCCAGCAGCTTGGTCACAGGCTCCCCCGGGGAGCTGTTTTTT | CASSLVTGSPGELFF
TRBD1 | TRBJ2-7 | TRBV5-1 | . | TGCGCCAGCGGACAGGGTCTGGGCTACGAGCAGTACTTC | CASGQGLGYEQYF
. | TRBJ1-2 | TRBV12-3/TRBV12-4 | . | TGTGCCAGCAGCTACGGTGCCGGCTATGGCTACACCTTC | CASSYGAGYGYTF
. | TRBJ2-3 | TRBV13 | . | TGTGCCAGCAGCTTATTGCGGGGAGACACAGATACGCAGTATTTT | CASSLLRGDTDTQYF
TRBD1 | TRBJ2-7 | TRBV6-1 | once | TGTGCCAGCAGTGAAGTACAGGGGGGTTACGAGCAGTACTTC | CASSEVQGGYEQYF
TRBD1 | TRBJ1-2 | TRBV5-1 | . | TGCGCCAGCAGCGGGGGACAGGCGGGCTATGGCTACACCTTC | CASSGGQAGYGYTF
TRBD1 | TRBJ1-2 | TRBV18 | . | TGTGCCAGCTCACCCCCGTTCGGGTCCGACAGGGACTATGGCTACACCTTC | CASSPPFGSDRDYGYTF
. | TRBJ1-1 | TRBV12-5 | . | TGTGCTAGTGGTTTGGGGCAGCTCAAGGGGGCTTTCTTT | CASGLGQLKGAFF
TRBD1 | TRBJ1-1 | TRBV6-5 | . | TGTGCCAGCAGCCCCGGACAGGGCCCCTGGGCTGCTTTCTTT | CASSPGQGPWAAFF
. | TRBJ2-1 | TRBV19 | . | TGTGCCAGTAGTATCGTTACAGGGAGCTCCTACAATGAGCAGTTCTTC | CASSIVTGSSYNEQFF
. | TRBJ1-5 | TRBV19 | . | TGTGCCAGTAGTAACCGGGAGCTCAATCAGCCCCAGCATTTT | CASSNRELNQPQHF
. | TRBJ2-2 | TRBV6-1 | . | TGTGCCAGCAGTGAAGCGCCGGAGACCTCGTGGACCGGGGAGCTGTTTTTT | CASSEAPETSWTGELFF
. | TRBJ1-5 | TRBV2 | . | TGTGCCAGCAGTGTCTTCCAGGGTGAACAGCCCCAGCATTTT | CASSVFQGEQPQHF
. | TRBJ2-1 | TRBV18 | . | TGTGCCAGCTCACCTCCCCTCCGACTAGAGTTAGGCAATGAGCAGTTCTTC | CASSPPLRLELGNEQFF
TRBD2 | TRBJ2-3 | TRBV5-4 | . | TGTGCCAGCACCCCTGGGGCGGGGGGATACACAGATACGCAGTATTTT | CASTPGAGGYTDTQYF
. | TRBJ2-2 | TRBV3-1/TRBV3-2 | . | TGTGCCAGCAGCTCCCTCAGTCGGGGGGCAGTTGGGGCCGGGGAGCTGTTTTTT | CASSSLSRGAVGAGELFF
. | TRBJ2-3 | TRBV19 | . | TGTGCCAGTAGTATCTCTACAGATACGCAGTATTTT | CASSISTDTQYF
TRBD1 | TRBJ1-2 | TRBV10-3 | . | TGTGCCATCACCCCAGGGGGTGGGGGAATGAATGGCTACACCTTC | CAITPGGGGMNGYTF
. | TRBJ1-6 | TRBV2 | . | TGTGCCAGCAGTAAACGCGCAGCGGGGACAACCTTAAACCCCTATAATTCACCCCTCCACTTT | CASSKRAAGTTLNPYNSPLHF
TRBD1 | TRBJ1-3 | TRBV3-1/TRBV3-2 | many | TGTGCCAGCAGCCCTAGAAATCCAGGGGGCCTTGGAAACACCATATATTTT | CASSPRNPGGLGNTIYF
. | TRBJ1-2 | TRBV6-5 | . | TGTGCCAGCATGGGATCCCTAGGGCGGGCCTATGGCTACACCTTC | CASMGSLGRAYGYTF
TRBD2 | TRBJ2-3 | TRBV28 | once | TGTGCCAGCAGTCAGACTAGCGGGGAGCTCACAGATACGCAGTATTTT | CASSQTSGELTDTQYF
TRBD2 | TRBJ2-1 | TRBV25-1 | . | TGTGCCAGCTCGCTAGCGGGGGGGCAGGACAATGAGCAGTTCTTC | CASSLAGGQDNEQFF
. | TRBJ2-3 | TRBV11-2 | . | TGTGCCAGCAGCTTAGATATAGGCACAGATACGCAGTATTTT | CASSLDIGTDTQYF
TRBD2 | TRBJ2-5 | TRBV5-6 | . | TGTGCCAGCAGCCTTCCTAGCGGGGGGCGGGTAGAGACCCAGTACTTC | CASSLPSGGRVETQYF
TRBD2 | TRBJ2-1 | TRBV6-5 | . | TGTGCCAGCAGCGGGGCGGGGGACAATGAGCAGTTCTTC | CASSGAGDNEQFF
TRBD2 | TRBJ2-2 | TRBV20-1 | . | TGCAGTGCTAGTCCAGCGGGGGTTACCGGGGAGCTGTTTTTT | CSASPAGVTGELFF
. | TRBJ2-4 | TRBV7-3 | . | TGTGCCAGCAGCCCAGGGGCGGCAGGGCCCATTCAGTACTTC | CASSPGAAGPIQYF